The T cell receptor (beta chain) under discussion was sequenced for a study of cytomegalovirus exposure and HLA in healthy donors. Study-level background: Among roughly 190 million T cells, an earlier analysis found 117 million unique TCR beta sequences.

In the PCR, 60 Vbeta and 13 Jbeta primers were used. Assay: immunoSEQ multiplex PCR; the TCRdb copy retains only in-frame clones and omits some. The data show about 130,000 clones, about 66% seen once. Germline trimming cut 5 bases from V and 3 bases from J; bases unmatched to any gene: 12. The CDR3 is 18 residues long. Germline V lookup: CDR1 LNHDA, CDR2 SQIVND (reference sequence). Sequenced input: PBMCs. This rearrangement joins TRBV19 to TRBJ2-3; TRBD1 matches 12 bases. The clonotype comes from a human donor in good health. CDR3 sequence: CASSSKAWDRGRTDTQYF. CDR3 bases: TGTGCCAGTAGTTCCAAAGCCTGGGACAGGGGGCGGACAGATACGCAGTATTTT.